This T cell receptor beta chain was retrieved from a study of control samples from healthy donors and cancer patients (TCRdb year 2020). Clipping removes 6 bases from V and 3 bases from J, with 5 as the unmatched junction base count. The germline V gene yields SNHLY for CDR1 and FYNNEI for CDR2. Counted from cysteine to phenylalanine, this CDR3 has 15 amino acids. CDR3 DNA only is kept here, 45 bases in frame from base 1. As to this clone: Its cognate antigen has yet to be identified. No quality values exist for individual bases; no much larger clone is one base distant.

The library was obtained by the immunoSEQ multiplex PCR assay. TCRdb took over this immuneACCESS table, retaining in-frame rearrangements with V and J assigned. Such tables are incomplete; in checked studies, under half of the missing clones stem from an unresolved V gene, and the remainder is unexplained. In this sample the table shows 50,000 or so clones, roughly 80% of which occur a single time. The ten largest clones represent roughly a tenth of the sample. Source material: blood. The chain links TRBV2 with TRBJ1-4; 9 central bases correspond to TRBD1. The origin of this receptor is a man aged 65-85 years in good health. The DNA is TGTGCCAGCAGCCACAGGGGGCAGGCTAATGAAAAACTGTTTTTT. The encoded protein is CASSHRGQANEKLFF.